This entry concerns a single T cell receptor beta chain. Its antigen is currently unknown. Regarding donors, all were healthy bone marrow donors. The PCR was carried out with 60 Vbeta primers and 13 Jbeta primers. TCRdb's table, derived via immunoSEQ multiplex PCR, lists solely in-frame clones and lacks some. The repertoire includes over 150,000 clones, roughly 78% of them detected once, and roughly 2% sits in the top ten. The record originates from a study of cytomegalovirus exposure and HLA in healthy donors. Overall study results and limits: Diagnosis of cytomegalovirus status made by the classifier reportedly showed high specificity and sensitivity. In a later analysis, V- and J-gene trimming of beta chains associated with a DCLRE1C missense variant, replicated independently. Excluded: some indistinguishable V segments such as TRBV6-2 and TRBV6-3.

CDR1 LNHDA and CDR2 SQIVND come from the germline V gene (reference sequence). CDR3 length equals 14 residues. Trimming took 2 bases from V and 5 from J, leaving 12 bases between them. The material sequenced was PBMCs. The sequence derives from a middle-aged man in good health and CMV-seronegative. This chain connects TRBV19 to TRBJ2-5; perhaps TRBD1 as D (5 bases). CDR3 in amino acids: CASSILWGEETQYF. CDR3 nucleotide sequence: TGTGCCAGTAGTATATTATGGGGCGAGGAGACCCAGTACTTC.